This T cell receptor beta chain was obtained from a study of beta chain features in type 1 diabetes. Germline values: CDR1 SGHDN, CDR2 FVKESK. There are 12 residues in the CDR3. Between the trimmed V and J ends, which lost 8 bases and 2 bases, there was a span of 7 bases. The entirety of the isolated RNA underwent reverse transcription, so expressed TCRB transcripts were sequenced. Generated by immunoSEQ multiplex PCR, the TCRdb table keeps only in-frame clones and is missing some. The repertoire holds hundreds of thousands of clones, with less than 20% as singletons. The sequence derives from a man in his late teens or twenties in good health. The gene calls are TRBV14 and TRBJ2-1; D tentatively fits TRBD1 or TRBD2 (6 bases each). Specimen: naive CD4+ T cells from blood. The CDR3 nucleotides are TGTGCCAGCGGGGGGCCCTACAATGAGCAGTTCTTC. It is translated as CASGGPYNEQFF.